The rows below give T cell receptor beta chains drawn from one sample of a study of response to subunit inactivated influenza vaccine. Each CDR3 protein is one row after TCRdb ran MiXCR on the RT-PCR reads. The sample comprises 650,000 to 700,000 distinct CDR3 sequences, 15% to 19% of which are singletons, and approximately 10% rests with the top ten. The starting material was PBMCs from blood, obtained 11 to 12 days after vaccination. The source of these receptors is a man between 45 and 60 years old who received an inactivated influenza vaccine. CDR3s include the opening cysteine and the closing phenylalanine or tryptophan. The D gene is left open where the match is weak. A row's size may be missing; if present it is once, few, many or a size class.

j_call d_call clone_size v_call cdr3_nt cdr3_aa
TRBJ2-1 TRBD1 few TRBV6-2/TRBV6-3 TGTGCCAGTTCTCCAGGGGGCCCTCACCCCTACAATGAGCAGTTCTTC CASSPGGPHPYNEQFF
TRBJ2-7 - many TRBV6-5 TGTGCCAGCAGTTACGCGAGAGGATACGAGCAGTACTTC CASSYARGYEQYF
TRBJ2-7 TRBD2 many TRBV4-3 TGCGCCAGCAGCCATGGAATAGCGGGCTACGAGCAGTACTTC CASSHGIAGYEQYF
TRBJ2-7 - - TRBV10-3 TGTGCCATCAGTGAGTCGTCAGCATCCGAGCAGTACTTC CAISESSASEQYF
TRBJ2-3 - few TRBV5-1 TGCGCCAGCAGCACTTGGAGCCCAACCCGAGTTAAGGATACGCAGTATTTT CASSTWSPTRVKDTQYF
TRBJ2-7 - few TRBV4-1 TGCGCCAGCAGCCAGACATCGGGACTTTCCTACGAGCAGTACTTC CASSQTSGLSYEQYF
TRBJ2-2 - - TRBV28 TGTGCCAGCCGGTCCGGGACTGAGAACACCGGGGAGCTGTTTTTT CASRSGTENTGELFF
TRBJ2-7 TRBD1 - TRBV6-1 TGTGCCAGCAGGAAACGACAGGGTGACTCCTACGAGCAGTACTTC CASRKRQGDSYEQYF
TRBJ2-7 TRBD1 - TRBV6-1 TGTGCCAGCAGGGGACAGCAGCTGGACGAGCAGTACTTC CASRGQQLDEQYF
TRBJ2-1 TRBD2 few TRBV4-2 TGTGCCAGCAGCCAAGACCGCACCCTAGCGGGAGGCAATGAGCAGTTCTTC CASSQDRTLAGGNEQFF
TRBJ2-2 TRBD1 few TRBV6-1 TGTGCCAGCAGTGCGACAGGGGGCTACACCGGGGAGCTGTTTTTT CASSATGGYTGELFF
TRBJ2-1 - - TRBV18 TGTGCCAGCTCAGTTCAGAAATTTCAGCAGGGGACCAATGAGCAGTTCTTC CASSVQKFQQGTNEQFF
TRBJ2-3 TRBD2 few TRBV4-3 TGCGCCAGCAGCCAAGGCCCCCGGACTAGCGGGAGTGTCGATACGCAGTATTTT CASSQGPRTSGSVDTQYF
TRBJ2-7 TRBD2 once TRBV20-1 TGCAGTGCTGGGGAAAGCGGGGGAACCTCCTACGAGCAGTACTTC CSAGESGGTSYEQYF
TRBJ2-7 - - TRBV20-1 TGCAGTGCTAGCGGGCCCACCTACGAGCAGTACTTC CSASGPTYEQYF
TRBJ2-7 - many TRBV18 TGTGCCAGCTCTCCCAGCTTTCACGAGCAGTACTTC CASSPSFHEQYF
TRBJ2-1 TRBD2 few TRBV4-1 TGCGCCAGCAGCCAGTACCTAGCGGGCCTCAATGAGCAGTTCTTC CASSQYLAGLNEQFF